The rows below give T cell receptor beta chains drawn from one sample of a study of cytomegalovirus exposure and HLA in healthy donors. TCRdb's copy holds only in-frame clones and misses some; the assay was immunoSEQ multiplex PCR. The table records about 160,000 clones, 70% to 80% of them present only once. The sequenced sample was PBMCs. These receptors all stem from a man aged 40-55 years in good health and CMV-seronegative. CDR3s include the opening cysteine and the closing phenylalanine or tryptophan. D genes are given only for firm matches.

V	D	J	DNA	CDR3
TRBV30	-	TRBJ2-1	TGTGCCTGGAAGGAGGGGAGCTCCTACAATGAGCAGTTCTTC	CAWKEGSSYNEQFF
TRBV7-9	-	TRBJ2-3	TGTGCCAGCGGGGCGGCTACCGCAGATACGCAGTATTTT	CASGAATADTQYF
TRBV19	TRBD1	TRBJ2-2	TGTGCCAGTGTTGACAGGGTTTTAAACGGGGAGCTGTTTTTT	CASVDRVLNGELFF
TRBV4-3	TRBD2	TRBJ2-3	TGCGCCAGCAGCCGCCGGACTAGCGGGAGATCAGATACGCAGTATTTT	CASSRRTSGRSDTQYF
TRBV10-3	TRBD1	TRBJ2-2	TGTGCCGCGGGACAGGAAATCACCGGGGAGCTGTTTTTT	CAAGQEITGELFF
TRBV30	-	TRBJ2-7	TGTGCCTGGAGCGGGACTGCTCAATACGAGCAGTACTTC	CAWSGTAQYEQYF
TRBV7-2	TRBD1	TRBJ2-7	TGTGCCAGCAGCGAGACAGGGGTTATCTACGAGCAGTACTTC	CASSETGVIYEQYF
TRBV6-1	-	TRBJ2-7	TGTGCCAGCAGTGAATCGGGTCGCTCCTACGAGCAGTACTTC	CASSESGRSYEQYF
TRBV9	TRBD2	TRBJ2-7	TGTGCCAGCAGCGCCACGGGACTAGCGGGAGGGGGGGAGCAGTACTTC	CASSATGLAGGGEQYF
TRBV5-1	TRBD1	TRBJ1-2	TGCGCCAGCAGCGCCGGGACAGTTAACTATGGCTACACCTTC	CASSAGTVNYGYTF
TRBV27	TRBD2	TRBJ2-1	TGTGCCAGCAGTGCCGGGACTAGCGGGAGGAGCGAGCAGTTCTTC	CASSAGTSGRSEQFF
TRBV5-1	-	TRBJ2-2	TGCGCCAGCAGCTGGGCGGGACACACCGGGGAGCTGTTTTTT	CASSWAGHTGELFF
TRBV29-1	TRBD1	TRBJ2-7	TGCAGCGTGGCCTGGGACAGGGCAGGGGAGCAGTACTTC	CSVAWDRAGEQYF
TRBV5-1	TRBD1	TRBJ2-3	TGCGCCAGCAGCCCAGGACAGGGGATAGTAACAGATACGCAGTATTTT	CASSPGQGIVTDTQYF